Listed here are 4 T cell receptor beta chains from one sample, sequenced in a study of identical twins' blood T cells. One entry per CDR3 protein results from TCRdb running MiXCR on the 5' RACE reads. The sample comprises 350,000 to 400,000 distinct CDR3 sequences, 28% of which are singletons, and about 6% rests with the top ten. The sequenced sample consisted of PBMCs. Receptors were obtained from a woman aged 18-55 years in good health.

J is TRBJ2-7 and V is TRBV7-2, with 10 bases identical to TRBD1. Germline assignment: CDR1 SGHTA and CDR2 FQGNSA. The CDR3 spans 17 residues. V dropped 0 bases and J dropped 4; count of bases not matched to a gene: 9. In nucleotides, the CDR3 is TGTGCCAGCAGCTTAGCACCAGCGGGACAGGGGATATACGAGCAGTACTTC. This gives the protein CASSLAPAGQGIYEQYF.

This clonotype was observed a handful of times. The chain combines TRBV7-2 with TRBJ2-2, with TRBD2 matching 9 bases. Germline CDR1 is SGHTA and CDR2 is FQGNSA. Unmatched junction bases numbered 6, after V lost 3 bases and J lost 4 bases. The CDR3 runs to 16 residues. Here the CDR3 reads CASSFLAGVITGELFF. CDR3 nucleotide sequence: TGTGCCAGCAGCTTCTTAGCGGGAGTGATCACCGGGGAGCTGTTTTTT.

A note on this clonotype: A junction boundary mismatches the germline segment, possibly from a read error. This sequence joins TRBV11-1 and TRBJ2-7; D might be TRBD2 (6 bases). Germline lookup yields CDR1 SGHAT and CDR2 FQDESV (reference sequence). There are 13 residues in the CDR3. The CDR3 loop reads CASSSRDSYDQYF. The CDR3 bases are TGTGCCAGCAGCTCCAGGGACTCCTACGATCAGTACTTC.

A few counts support this clonotype. The V call is TRBV20-1, the J call TRBJ2-7; 10 bases match TRBD1. After removal of 6 bases from V and 1 base from J, the junction contained 6 bases not matched to a gene. Germline V gene lookup returns CDR1 DFQATT and CDR2 SNEGSKA (reference sequence). This CDR3 is 14 amino acids long. CDR3 bases: TGCAGTGCCCTACCGGGACAGGGGTCCTACGAGCAGTACTTC. Amino acid sequence: CSALPGQGSYEQYF.